This TCR beta chain was sequenced during a study of human T cells and chemical hapten exposure (dated by TCRdb to the early 2020s). Context from the whole study: For sensitization, 2% DPC in acetone was applied to a roughly 2 cm by roughly 2 cm area of upper inner arm skin. Weekly therapeutic DPC doses were additionally applied to the scalp of patients throughout the roughly 23-week study period. Patch testing was done on the upper back using Finn chambers containing 0.01% DPC, and results were scored after 6 days according to International Contact Dermatitis Research Group standards. Alopecia areata with under or over 50% scalp involvement, alopecia totalis and alopecia universalis were represented in the patient cohort, which was mostly female. The libraries were sequenced as a pool, and the TCR yield per sample differed mostly because of small variations in library volumes within the pool. The study tracked peripheral blood TCR repertoire changes in vivo during primary and secondary sensitization to the hapten diphenylcyclopropenone (DPC) in alopecia patients. Blood was sampled from patients pre-sensitization (week 0) and at 2, 6 and about 24 weeks after DPC sensitization. Blood for TCR sequencing was provided by twenty-nine alopecia patients at one to four time points (pre-sensitization, 2, 6 and 24 weeks). Study-wide findings and limitations: Repeated subsampling changed both the strength of the expansion versus patch-test correlation and the threshold at which that correlation became significant. Because every patient had alopecia, a presumed autoimmune disease, the patients' immune response might differ from that of healthy individuals. Expanded TCRs formed significantly more large CDR3 similarity clusters than pre-sensitization or healthy control sets, consistent with antigen-driven responses. Patch test score correlated positively with the number of PT1 expanded TCRs, reaching significance at thresholds 8, 16 and 32 but not at 4. DPC sensitization did not change how many TCRs were above 1 in 1000 frequency, and no evidence was found of alterations in global repertoire structure.

The junction shows trimming of 0 bases on V and 3 bases on J, and the gene matches do not reach 5 bases of it. CDR3 length: 15 amino acids, cysteine to phenylalanine. Just the 45-base CDR3 DNA is kept, in frame starting at base 1. The germline V gene (reference sequence) yields DFQATT for CDR1 and SNEGSKA for CDR2. Explained via the paper, the time point label denotes: pre-sensitization, week 0. The treatment or condition label on this specimen signifies: therapeutic diphenylcyclopropenone sensitization with weekly scalp DPC. At every patch-test visit, the blood draw took place before the patch test was put on. Eligible patients were aged 18 to 70, diagnosed with alopecia, deemed suitable for DPC therapy, and excluded if pregnant. Total RNA was extracted from unfractionated whole blood that had been collected in Tempus Blood RNA tubes. For this clonotype: Its target antigen remains unknown. The sample holds no much larger clone one base away, and base qualities are not on file.

Preparation of the library involved RACE. For sequencing, a NextSeq 500 was employed. Library preparation attached unique molecular identifiers to individual cDNA molecules for quantitative, reproducible TCR counting. For every blood RNA sample, sequencing covered both the TCR alpha and TCR beta chains. Per the original workflow: Samples had a median of roughly 91,000 TCRs, with a range from 23,224 to 690,600. V, J and CDR3 annotation of the TCR reads was carried out using the Decombinator software suite. For the PS versus PT1 abundance plots, all samples were subsampled to the same number of TCRs (28,000). TCRs were defined as expanded if absent before sensitization and observed at least eight times at the 2-week time point. TCRdb passed the public sequencing reads through fastp at Q25 and MiXCR, retaining productive beta sequences. Entries are consolidated by CDR3 protein sequence, retaining the most common genes and DNA. TCRdb's processing, not the study's, gives the V and J calls here. Recorded for this sample are some 250,000 distinct CDR3 sequences; around 7% of them occurred a single time. The ten largest clonotypes hold 0.9% to 1.5% of the sample.

This receptor was identified in a young man with alopecia areata. Some clones in this sample may be carry-over from other donors' samples. The V gene is TRBV20-1 and the J gene is TRBJ2-1; 7 nucleotides in the junction match TRBD2. The source was whole blood, collected in connection with sensitization to the hapten diphenylcyclopropenone (DPC). DNA sequence: TGCAGTGCTAGAGACAAAAGCGGGGTCTACAATGAGCAGTTCTTC. The translation is CSARDKSGVYNEQFF.